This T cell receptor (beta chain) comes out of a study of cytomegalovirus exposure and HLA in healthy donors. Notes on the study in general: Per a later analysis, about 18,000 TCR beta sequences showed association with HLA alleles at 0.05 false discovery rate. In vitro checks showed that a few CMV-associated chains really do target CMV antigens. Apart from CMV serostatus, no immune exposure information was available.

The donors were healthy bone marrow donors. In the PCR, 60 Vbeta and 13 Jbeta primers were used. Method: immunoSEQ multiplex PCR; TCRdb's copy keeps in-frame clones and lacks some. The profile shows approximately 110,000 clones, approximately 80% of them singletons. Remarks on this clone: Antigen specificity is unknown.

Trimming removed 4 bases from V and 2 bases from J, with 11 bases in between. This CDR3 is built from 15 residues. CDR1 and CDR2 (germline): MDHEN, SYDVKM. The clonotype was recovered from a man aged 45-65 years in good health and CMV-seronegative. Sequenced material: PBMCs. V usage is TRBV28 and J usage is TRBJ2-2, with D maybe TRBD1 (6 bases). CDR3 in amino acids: CASSWDNRNTGELFF. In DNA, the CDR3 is TGTGCCAGCAGTTGGGACAACCGAAACACCGGGGAGCTGTTTTTT. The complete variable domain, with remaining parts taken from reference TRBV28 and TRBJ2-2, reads DVKVTQSSRYLVKRTGEKVFLECVQDMDHENMFWYRQDPGLGLRLIYFSYDVKMKEKGDIPEGYSVSREKKERFSLILESASTNQTSMYLCASSWDNRNTGELFFGEGSRLTVL.